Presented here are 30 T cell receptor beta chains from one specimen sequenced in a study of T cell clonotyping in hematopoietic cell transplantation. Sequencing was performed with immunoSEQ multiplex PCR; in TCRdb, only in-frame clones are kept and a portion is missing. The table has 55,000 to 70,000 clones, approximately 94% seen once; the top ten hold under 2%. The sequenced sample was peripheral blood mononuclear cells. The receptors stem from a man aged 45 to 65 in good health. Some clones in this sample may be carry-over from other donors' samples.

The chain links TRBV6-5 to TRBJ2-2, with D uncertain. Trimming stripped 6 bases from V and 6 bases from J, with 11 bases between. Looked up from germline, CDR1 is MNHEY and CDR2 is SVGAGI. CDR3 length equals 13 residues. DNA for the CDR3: TGTGCCAGCAGAGCCACTATGGCCGGGGAGCTGTTTTTT. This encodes CASRATMAGELFF.

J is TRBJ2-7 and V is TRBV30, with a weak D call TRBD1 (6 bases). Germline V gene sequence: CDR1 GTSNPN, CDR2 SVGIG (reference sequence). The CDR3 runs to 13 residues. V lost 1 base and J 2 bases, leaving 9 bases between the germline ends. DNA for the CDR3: TGTGCCTGGAGTGGGGGGCTACCCTACGAGCAGTACTTC. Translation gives CAWSGGLPYEQYF.

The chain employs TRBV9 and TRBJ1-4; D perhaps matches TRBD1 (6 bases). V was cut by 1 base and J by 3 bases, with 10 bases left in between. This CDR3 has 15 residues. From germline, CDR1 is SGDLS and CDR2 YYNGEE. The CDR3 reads CASSVTGQPNEKLFF. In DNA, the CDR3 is TGTGCCAGCAGCGTAACTGGACAGCCTAATGAAAAACTGTTTTTT.

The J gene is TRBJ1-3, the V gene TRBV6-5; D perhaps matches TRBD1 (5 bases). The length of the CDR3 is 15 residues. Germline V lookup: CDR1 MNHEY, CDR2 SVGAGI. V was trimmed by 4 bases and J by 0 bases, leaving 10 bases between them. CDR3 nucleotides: TGTGCCAGCAGTTCCGGGGCTTACTCTGGAAACACCATATATTTT. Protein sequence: CASSSGAYSGNTIYF.

The CDR3 loop reads CASSLDGVSGNTIYF. The CDR3 DNA sequence: TGTGCCAGCAGCTTAGATGGAGTCTCTGGAAACACCATATATTTT. This sequence joins TRBV11-1 and TRBJ1-3; no firm D call. CDR1 is SGHAT and CDR2 is FQDESV in the germline V gene (reference sequence). The CDR3 length is 15 residues. Deletions cut 1 base from V and 0 bases from J, with 7 bases between.

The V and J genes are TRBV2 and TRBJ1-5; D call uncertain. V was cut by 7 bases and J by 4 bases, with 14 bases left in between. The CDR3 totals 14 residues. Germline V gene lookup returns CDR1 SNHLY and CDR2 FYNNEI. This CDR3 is CASTRSQNNQPQHF. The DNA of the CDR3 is TGTGCCAGCACCCGCTCACAAAATAATCAGCCCCAGCATTTT.

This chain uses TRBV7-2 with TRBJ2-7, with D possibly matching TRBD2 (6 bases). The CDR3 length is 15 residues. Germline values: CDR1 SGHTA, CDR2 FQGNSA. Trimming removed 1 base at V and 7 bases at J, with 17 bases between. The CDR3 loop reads CASSLEGTGRREQYF. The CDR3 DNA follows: TGTGCCAGCAGCTTAGAGGGGACTGGCCGGAGGGAGCAGTACTTC.

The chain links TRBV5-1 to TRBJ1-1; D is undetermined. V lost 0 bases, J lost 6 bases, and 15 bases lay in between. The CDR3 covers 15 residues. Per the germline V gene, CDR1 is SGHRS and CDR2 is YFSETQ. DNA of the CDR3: TGCGCCAGCAGCTTGGCTGAGGCAACGGGCCCTGAAGCTTTCTTT. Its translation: CASSLAEATGPEAFF.

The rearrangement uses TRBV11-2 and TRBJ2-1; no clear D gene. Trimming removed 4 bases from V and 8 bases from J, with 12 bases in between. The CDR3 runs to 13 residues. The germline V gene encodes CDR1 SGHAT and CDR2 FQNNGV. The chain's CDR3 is CASSSRLVDEQFF. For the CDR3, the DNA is TGTGCCAGCAGCTCCCGGCTAGTAGATGAGCAGTTCTTC.

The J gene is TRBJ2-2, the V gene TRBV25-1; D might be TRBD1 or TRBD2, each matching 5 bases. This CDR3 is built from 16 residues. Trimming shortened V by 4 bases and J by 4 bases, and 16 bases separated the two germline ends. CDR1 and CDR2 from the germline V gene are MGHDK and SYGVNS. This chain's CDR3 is CASSGRAWGITGELFF. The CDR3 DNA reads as TGTGCCAGCAGTGGAAGGGCGTGGGGGATCACCGGGGAGCTGTTTTTT.

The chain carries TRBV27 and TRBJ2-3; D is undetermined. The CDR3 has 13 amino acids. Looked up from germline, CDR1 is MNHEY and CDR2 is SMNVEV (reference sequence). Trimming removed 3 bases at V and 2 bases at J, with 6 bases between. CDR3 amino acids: CASSFGSTDTQYF. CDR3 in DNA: TGTGCCAGCAGTTTCGGCTCCACAGATACGCAGTATTTT.

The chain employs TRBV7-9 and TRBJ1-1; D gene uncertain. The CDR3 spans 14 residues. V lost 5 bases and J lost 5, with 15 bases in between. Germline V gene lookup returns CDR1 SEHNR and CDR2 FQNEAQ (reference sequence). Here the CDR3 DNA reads TGTGCCAGCAGCCCGTTTAGCGCGGATACTGAAGCTTTCTTT. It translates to CASSPFSADTEAFF. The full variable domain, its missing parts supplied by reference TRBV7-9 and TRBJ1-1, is DTGVSQNPRHKITKRGQNVTFRCDPISEHNRLYWYRQTLGQGPEFLTYFQNEAQLEKSRLLSDRFSAERPKGSFSTLEIQRTEQGDSAMYLCASSPFSADTEAFFGQGTRLTVV.

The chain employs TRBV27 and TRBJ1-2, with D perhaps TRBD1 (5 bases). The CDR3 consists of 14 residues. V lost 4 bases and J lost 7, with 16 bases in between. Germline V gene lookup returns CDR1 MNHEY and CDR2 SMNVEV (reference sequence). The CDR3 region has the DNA TGTGCCAGCAGTTCCCCAGGGTTCCAATCTGGCTACACCTTC. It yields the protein CASSSPGFQSGYTF.

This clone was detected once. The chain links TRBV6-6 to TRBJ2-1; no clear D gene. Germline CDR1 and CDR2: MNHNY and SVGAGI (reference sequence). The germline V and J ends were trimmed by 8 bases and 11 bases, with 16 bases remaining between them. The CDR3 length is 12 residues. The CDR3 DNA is TGTGCCAGCTCGGGTGAGTCCTACCAGCAGTTCTTC. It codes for CASSGESYQQFF.

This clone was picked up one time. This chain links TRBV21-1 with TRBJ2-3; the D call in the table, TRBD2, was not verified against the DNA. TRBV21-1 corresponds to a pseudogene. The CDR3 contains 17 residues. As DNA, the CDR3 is TGTGCCAGCAGCAAAGATTGCGGGGGCGCATTGATGGATACGCAGTATTTT. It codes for CASSKDCGGALMDTQYF.

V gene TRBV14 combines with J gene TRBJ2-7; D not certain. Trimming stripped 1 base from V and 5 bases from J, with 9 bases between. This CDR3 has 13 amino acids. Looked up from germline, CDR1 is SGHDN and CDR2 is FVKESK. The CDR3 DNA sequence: TGTGCCAGCAGCCAAGCCGTTCTCCACGAGCAGTACTTC. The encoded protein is CASSQAVLHEQYF.

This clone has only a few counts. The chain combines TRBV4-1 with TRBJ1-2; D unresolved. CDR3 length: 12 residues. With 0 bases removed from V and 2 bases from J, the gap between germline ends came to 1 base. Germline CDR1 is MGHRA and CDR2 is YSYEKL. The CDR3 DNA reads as TGCGCCAGCAGCCAAGAGAACTATGGCTACACCTTC. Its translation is CASSQENYGYTF.

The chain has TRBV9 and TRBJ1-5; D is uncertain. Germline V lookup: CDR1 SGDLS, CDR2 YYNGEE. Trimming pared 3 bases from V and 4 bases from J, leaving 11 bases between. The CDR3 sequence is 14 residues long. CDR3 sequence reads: CASSGPSVNQPQHF. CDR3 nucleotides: TGTGCCAGCAGCGGACCCTCGGTTAATCAGCCCCAGCATTTT.

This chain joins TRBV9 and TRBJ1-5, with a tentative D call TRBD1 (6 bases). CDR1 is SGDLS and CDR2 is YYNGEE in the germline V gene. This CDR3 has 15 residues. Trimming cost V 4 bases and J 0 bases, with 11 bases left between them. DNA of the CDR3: TGTGCCAGCAGCCAAACAGGGTATAGCAATCAGCCCCAGCATTTT. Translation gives CASSQTGYSNQPQHF.

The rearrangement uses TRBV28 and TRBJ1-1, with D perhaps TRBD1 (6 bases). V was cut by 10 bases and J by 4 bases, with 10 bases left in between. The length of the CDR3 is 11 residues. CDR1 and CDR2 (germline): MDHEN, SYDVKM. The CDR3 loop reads CATGERTEAFF. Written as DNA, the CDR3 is TGTGCCACAGGGGAACGCACTGAAGCTTTCTTT.

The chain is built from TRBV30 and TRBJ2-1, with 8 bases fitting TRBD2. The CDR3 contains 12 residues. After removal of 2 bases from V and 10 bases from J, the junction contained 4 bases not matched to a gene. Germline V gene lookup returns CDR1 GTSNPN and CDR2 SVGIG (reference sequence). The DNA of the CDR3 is TGTGCCTGGAGTCTGAGACTAGCGGAGCAGTTCTTC. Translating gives CAWSLRLAEQFF. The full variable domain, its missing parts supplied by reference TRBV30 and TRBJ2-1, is SQTIHQWPATLVQPVGSPLSLECTVEGTSNPNLYWYRQAAGRGLQLLFYSVGIGQISSEVPQNLSASRPQDRQFILSSKKLLLSDSGFYLCAWSLRLAEQFFGPGTRLTVL.

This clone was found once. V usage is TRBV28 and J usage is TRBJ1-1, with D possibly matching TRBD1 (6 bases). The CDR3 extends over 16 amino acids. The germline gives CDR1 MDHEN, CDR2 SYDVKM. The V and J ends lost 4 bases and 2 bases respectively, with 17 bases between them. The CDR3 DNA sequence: TGTGCCAGCAGTTCCCAGGCCGGGACACCCAACACTGAAGCTTTCTTT. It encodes CASSSQAGTPNTEAFF.

The CDR3: CASSLVAGTQETQYF. In DNA form, the CDR3 reads TGTGCCAGCAGCTTAGTGGCAGGGACCCAAGAGACCCAGTACTTC. The genes are TRBV7-6 and TRBJ2-5, with D possibly called TRBD1 or TRBD2 (5 bases each). V lost 1 base to trimming and J lost 1 base, with 10 bases between them. The CDR3 has 15 amino acids. Germline values: CDR1 SGHVS, CDR2 FNYEAQ.

For the CDR3, the DNA is TGTGCCAGCAGTGAAGGGAGCTCCCCCAAAAACATTCAGTACTTC. It translates to CASSEGSSPKNIQYF. This chain links TRBV25-1 with TRBJ2-4, with D maybe TRBD2 (5 bases). Germline V gene data show CDR1 as MGHDK and CDR2 as SYGVNS. CDR3 length: 15 residues. V gave up 2 bases and J gave up 2 bases, with 10 bases separating them.

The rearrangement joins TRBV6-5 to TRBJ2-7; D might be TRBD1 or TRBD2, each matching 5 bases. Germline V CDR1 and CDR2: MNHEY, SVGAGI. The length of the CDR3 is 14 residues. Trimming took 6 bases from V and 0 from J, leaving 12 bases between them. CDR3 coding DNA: TGTGCCAGCAGACACCCAGGGAGCTCCTACGAGCAGTACTTC. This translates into CASRHPGSSYEQYF.

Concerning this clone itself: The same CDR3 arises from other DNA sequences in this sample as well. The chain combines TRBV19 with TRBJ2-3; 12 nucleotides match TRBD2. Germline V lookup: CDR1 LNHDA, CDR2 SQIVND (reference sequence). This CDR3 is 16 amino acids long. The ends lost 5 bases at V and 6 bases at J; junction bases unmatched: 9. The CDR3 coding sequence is TGTGCCAGTAGTCTCGGGACTAGCGGGTCTCGCGATACGCAGTATTTT. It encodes CASSLGTSGSRDTQYF.

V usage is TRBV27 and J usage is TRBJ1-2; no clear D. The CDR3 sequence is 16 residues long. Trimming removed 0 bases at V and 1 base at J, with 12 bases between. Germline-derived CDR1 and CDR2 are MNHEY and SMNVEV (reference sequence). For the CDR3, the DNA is TGTGCCAGCAGTTTATCCAACGGGGAAGGTAACTATGGCTACACCTTC. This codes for CASSLSNGEGNYGYTF.

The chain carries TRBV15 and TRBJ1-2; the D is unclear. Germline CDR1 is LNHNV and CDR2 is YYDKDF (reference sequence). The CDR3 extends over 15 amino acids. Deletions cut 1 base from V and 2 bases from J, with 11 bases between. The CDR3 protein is CATSRVDGINYGYTF. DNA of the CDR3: TGTGCCACCAGCAGAGTGGACGGCATAAACTATGGCTACACCTTC.

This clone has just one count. As DNA, the CDR3 is TGTGCCAGCAGTTACGGCGTTAGGGAGACCCAGTACTTC. Its protein is CASSYGVRETQYF. The rearrangement links TRBV6-6 to TRBJ2-5; no clear D. Between the trimmed V and J ends, which lost 2 bases and 5 bases, there was a span of 9 bases. Looked up from germline, CDR1 is MNHNY and CDR2 is SVGAGI (reference sequence). The CDR3 spans 13 residues.

The CDR3: CASSRDFKETQYF. The CDR3 region has the DNA TGTGCCAGCAGTCGGGACTTTAAAGAGACCCAGTACTTC. The rearrangement uses TRBV6-5 and TRBJ2-5, with a tentative D call TRBD2 (6 bases). The V end was cut by 5 bases, the J end by 3 bases, with 10 bases between. The CDR3 is 13 residues long. Germline lookup yields CDR1 MNHEY and CDR2 SVGAGI.